A selection of T cell receptor beta chains follows, all from one sample in a study of blood T cell repertoires in COVID-19. TCRdb's copy holds only in-frame clones and misses some; the assay was immunoSEQ multiplex PCR. The repertoire includes 200,000 to 250,000 clones, about 85% of them detected once, and 0.85% to 1% sits in the top ten. Material for sequencing was peripheral blood. Every receptor here comes from a middle-aged man with acute or convalescent COVID-19. CDR3s include the opening cysteine and the closing phenylalanine or tryptophan. The D gene is left open where the match is weak. Clone size, where shown, is once, few, many, or a class for clones that have expanded.

j_call clone_size d_call v_call cdr3_nt cdr3_aa
TRBJ1-2 NA TRBD1 TRBV5-1 TGCGCCAGCAGCACCCAACCGGGACAGCCCTATGGCTACACCTTC CASSTQPGQPYGYTF
TRBJ1-1 few NA TRBV10-3 TGTGCCATCAGTGACTCGGCAGGTGGCACTGAAGCTTTCTTT CAISDSAGGTEAFF
TRBJ2-7 once NA TRBV29-1 TGCAGCGCCAGGGAATCCTACGAGCAGTACTTC CSARESYEQYF
TRBJ1-5 NA NA TRBV3-1/TRBV3-2 TGTGCCAGCAGCCAAGAGCCGAAGCGACGGGTGGAGCGTGGGCCCCAGCATTTT CASSQEPKRRVERGPQHF
TRBJ2-7 NA TRBD1 TRBV5-4 TGTGCCAGCAGCCTCCGGGACAGGGGAGCTTACGAGCAGTACTTC CASSLRDRGAYEQYF
TRBJ2-7 many TRBD1 TRBV28 TGTGCCAGCAGTTTACCGGGACAGGGGGATAAGGAGCAGTACTTC CASSLPGQGDKEQYF
TRBJ1-1 NA NA TRBV5-4 TGTGCCAGCAGCTTGGCAGGGGCGGGCACTGAAGCTTTCTTT CASSLAGAGTEAFF
TRBJ2-7 NA NA TRBV28 TGTGCCAGCAGTTTAATCCAGGGTCTCGGCGAGCAGTACTTC CASSLIQGLGEQYF
TRBJ1-3 NA NA TRBV5-1 TGCGCCAGCAGCTCCAATCCCAAGAGCTCTGGAAACACCATATATTTT CASSSNPKSSGNTIYF
TRBJ2-7 NA TRBD1 TRBV27 TGTGCCAGCAGGACGGGACAGGGGGTTTACGAGCAGTACTTC CASRTGQGVYEQYF
TRBJ1-1 NA NA TRBV5-6 TGTGCCAGCAGCTTGGCTGGGCGAACTGAAGCTTTCTTT CASSLAGRTEAFF
TRBJ1-4 NA TRBD1 TRBV7-9 TGTGCCAGCAGCCAGGGGGACCGGTCGAGGACTAATGAAAAACTGTTTTTT CASSQGDRSRTNEKLFF
TRBJ1-5 NA NA TRBV30 TGTGCCTGGTTTCGGGGGTACTGTTTCTATCTACTCCTGGGGGGTTTCCCCACTCAGCCCCAGCATTTT CAWFRGYCFYLLLGGFPTQPQHF
TRBJ1-2 NA NA TRBV12-3/TRBV12-4 TGTGCCAGCAGTCCAAGCCGGACAGATGGCTACACCTTC CASSPSRTDGYTF
TRBJ1-6 NA NA TRBV4-2 TGTGCCAGCAGCCAAGAAGCAGGGGCCAATTCACCCCTCCACTTT CASSQEAGANSPLHF
TRBJ2-7 NA TRBD2 TRBV14 TGTGCCAGCACTACTAGCGGCTCCTACGAGCAGTACTTC CASTTSGSYEQYF
TRBJ1-5 NA NA TRBV6-6 TGTGCCAGCAGTGCTCCCTATAGCAATCAGCCCCAGCATTTT CASSAPYSNQPQHF
TRBJ1-3 NA TRBD1 TRBV4-1 TGCGCCAGCAGCTGGCAGACAGGGACTGGAAACACCATATATTTT CASSWQTGTGNTIYF
TRBJ1-1 NA TRBD1 TRBV7-8 TGTGCCAGCAGCTTAGTCGCAGGGGGTTACACTGAAGCTTTCTTT CASSLVAGGYTEAFF
TRBJ2-5 NA NA TRBV24-1 TGTGCCACCAGTGATAGACACGAAGAGACCCAGTACTTC CATSDRHEETQYF
TRBJ1-4 NA NA TRBV30 TGTGCCTCATCCTTTTATCAGGGAATTCCCCCCACAACTAATGAAAAACTGTTTTTT CASSFYQGIPPTTNEKLFF
TRBJ2-1 once TRBD2 TRBV24-1 TGTGCCACCAGTGGCGAACGGGGGGGACACAATGAGCAGTTCTTC CATSGERGGHNEQFF
TRBJ1-2 NA NA TRBV5-6 TGTGCCAGCAGCTTGGTGTCTCGAACGGACTATGGCTACACCTTC CASSLVSRTDYGYTF
TRBJ2-1 NA TRBD2 TRBV6-5 TGTGCCAGCAGCCGACTAGCCGAGGAGGGTGAGCAGTTCTTC CASSRLAEEGEQFF
TRBJ2-5 NA NA TRBV7-2 TGTGCCAGCAGCTGGACAGTTGCGGAGACCCAGTACTTC CASSWTVAETQYF